This T cell receptor beta chain derives from a study of shared clonotypes between healthy human individuals. Study as a whole: Three plates were used per donor for CD4 naive, three for CD4 memory, two for CD8 naive and one for CD8 memory.

TCRdb's table, derived via immunoSEQ multiplex PCR, lists solely in-frame clones and lacks some. Seen here are about 1 million clones, about 74% observed once, and the top ten hold about 1.5%. General study findings and limits: Clonotypes shared by all four sorted-subset donors had higher generation probabilities than non-shared clonotypes.

Comments on this clone: Its antigen is undetermined.

This sequence was found in a man aged 18-30 years in good health. Sequencing input: memory CD4+ T cells sorted from blood. Subset in this sample: CD45RA-negative fraction.

The CDR3: CASSLGSSGTSYEQYF. The DNA for the CDR3 is TGTGCCAGCAGCTTGGGATCTAGCGGAACCTCCTACGAGCAGTACTTC. This chain uses TRBV5-5 with TRBJ2-7, with 7 positions matching TRBD2. V shed 0 bases, J shed 0 bases, and the junction held 6 bases outside the gene matches. Germline V lookup: CDR1 SGHKS, CDR2 YYEKEE (reference sequence). The CDR3 length is 16 residues.